A single sample gave rise to the 22 T cell receptor beta chains below, sequenced in a study of blood T cells in healthy people across ages. Together with a sample-barcoded 5' primer, a J-beta primer mix was included in a second PCR lasting roughly 6 to 12 cycles. TCRdb processed the 5' RACE reads anew with MiXCR; each CDR3 protein has one entry. The sample has about 1.6 million distinct CDR3 sequences; almost 35% are singletons. Sample: blood. The receptors here all came from a woman in her 30s in good health.

The chain employs TRBV5-1 and TRBJ1-5; 7 positions match TRBD1. The CDR3 runs to 14 residues. Losses at the gene ends were 2 bases for V and 6 bases for J; bases not matched to a gene: 5. The germline CDR1 and CDR2 sequences are SGHRS and YFSETQ. The CDR3 loop reads CASSLGGFGQPQHF. In DNA form, the CDR3 reads TGCGCCAGCAGCTTAGGGGGCTTTGGTCAGCCCCAGCATTTT.

This clonotype has just a few counts. The CDR3 sequence is CASSQERGGATGELFF. The CDR3 DNA is TGTGCCAGCAGCCAAGAAAGGGGGGGGGCCACCGGGGAGCTGTTTTTT. V and J are TRBV4-2 and TRBJ2-2; the D gene is possibly TRBD2 (7 bases). Germline V lookup: CDR1 LGHNA, CDR2 YNFKEQ. Trimming removed 0 bases from V and 4 bases from J, with 12 bases in between. The CDR3 length is 16 residues.

The gene calls are TRBV28 and TRBJ2-6; possible D gene TRBD1, 6 bases. The CDR3 is made up of 16 amino acids. Germline CDR1 is MDHEN and CDR2 is SYDVKM. Deletions cut 1 base from V and 0 bases from J, with 7 bases between. DNA for the CDR3: TGTGCCAGCAGTTTATTGACAGGCTCTGGGGCCAACGTCCTGACTTTC. Residues: CASSLLTGSGANVLTF.

The CDR3 loop reads CSAWDRGGIETQYF. As DNA, the CDR3 is TGCAGTGCGTGGGACAGGGGGGGAATAGAGACCCAGTACTTC. The chain couples TRBV20-1 to TRBJ2-5, with 11 bases lining up with TRBD1. CDR1 is DFQATT and CDR2 is SNEGSKA in the germline V gene (reference sequence). V shed 6 bases and J 4 bases; nucleotides not matched to a gene: 7. The CDR3 contains 14 residues.

This clonotype has more than one count but fewer than ten. V usage is TRBV20-1 and J usage is TRBJ2-7, with D perhaps TRBD1 or TRBD2 (5 bases each). The germline V and J ends were trimmed by 5 bases and 2 bases, with 10 bases remaining between them. Germline CDR1 DFQATT, CDR2 SNEGSKA (reference sequence). The CDR3 totals 12 residues. CDR3: CSAWVGAYEQYF. CDR3 DNA: TGCAGTGCTTGGGTGGGGGCCTACGAGCAGTACTTC.

V is TRBV21-1 and J is TRBJ1-6; the table's D gene call, TRBD1, was not cross checked with the DNA. TRBV21-1 is annotated as a pseudogene. This CDR3 region has 19 residues. In DNA, the CDR3 is TGTGCCAGCAGCAAAGAAGGGACAACCTCGAGCTCCTATAATTCACCCCTCCACTTT. This codes for CASSKEGTTSSSYNSPLHF.

This clonotype was seen just once. V usage is TRBV11-2 and J usage is TRBJ2-5; tentative D call: TRBD2 (6 bases). This CDR3 contains 14 residues. Trimming removed 8 bases from V and 10 bases from J, with 23 bases in between. Germline loops: CDR1 SGHAT, CDR2 FQNNGV. The DNA of the CDR3 is TGTGCCAGCGCAAGGCCAAGTAGCGGCCAGATCCAGTACTTC. It codes for CASARPSSGQIQYF. The variable domain in full, completed from reference TRBV11-2 and TRBJ2-5, reads EAGVAQSPRYKIIEKRQSVAFWCNPISGHATLYWYQQILGQGPKLLIQFQNNGVVDDSQLPKDRFSAERLKGVDSTLKIQPAKLEDSAVYLCASARPSSGQIQYFGPGTRLLVL.

The chain couples TRBV20-1 to TRBJ2-7, with 7 bases identical to TRBD1. CDR1 is DFQATT, CDR2 SNEGSKA, per germline (reference sequence). The CDR3 spans 12 residues. Here the CDR3 reads CRANRDSYEQYF. CDR3 bases: TGCAGGGCGAACCGGGACAGCTACGAGCAGTACTTC.

This clonotype was observed a handful of times. The chain links TRBV5-1 to TRBJ2-1; no definite D call. Germline V gives CDR1 SGHRS, CDR2 YFSETQ. V was trimmed by 0 bases and J by 8 bases, leaving 6 bases between them. The length of the CDR3 is 12 residues. The CDR3 DNA is TGCGCCAGCAGCTTGGAGGACGATGAGCAGTTCTTC. Encoded protein: CASSLEDDEQFF. The full variable domain, its missing parts supplied by reference TRBV5-1 and TRBJ2-1, is KAGVTQTPRYLIKTRGQQVTLSCSPISGHRSVSWYQQTPGQGLQFLFEYFSETQRNKGNFPGRFSGRQFSNSRSEMNVSTLELGDSALYLCASSLEDDEQFFGPGTRLTVL.

The rearrangement links TRBV7-9 to TRBJ2-3; maybe TRBD2 (5 bases). Looked up from germline, CDR1 is SEHNR and CDR2 is FQNEAQ (reference sequence). CDR3 length: 14 amino acids. Trimming stripped 5 bases from V and 6 bases from J, with 15 bases between. Here the CDR3 reads CASSPIPPGDTQYF. The CDR3, as DNA: TGTGCCAGCAGCCCGATCCCCCCGGGGGATACGCAGTATTTT. The entire variable domain, with the rest obtained from reference TRBV7-9 and TRBJ2-3, is as follows: DTGVSQNPRHKITKRGQNVTFRCDPISEHNRLYWYRQTLGQGPEFLTYFQNEAQLEKSRLLSDRFSAERPKGSFSTLEIQRTEQGDSAMYLCASSPIPPGDTQYFGPGTRLTVL.

The V and J genes are TRBV7-6 and TRBJ2-3, with a weak D call TRBD2 (6 bases). This CDR3 has 15 amino acids. Trimming left V 5 bases short and J 4 bases short, with 16 bases between. Per the germline V gene, CDR1 is SGHVS and CDR2 is FNYEAQ. CDR3 protein: CASSPGALASDTQYF. The CDR3 DNA reads TGTGCCAGCAGCCCCGGGGCCCTAGCGTCAGATACGCAGTATTTT.

This rearrangement joins TRBV30 to TRBJ1-2, with D possibly matching TRBD1 (5 bases). This CDR3 comprises 12 residues. Deletions cut 2 bases from V and 2 bases from J, with 6 bases between. Germline lookup yields CDR1 GTSNPN and CDR2 SVGIG (reference sequence). CDR3 protein: CAWSSGNYGYTF. The CDR3 nucleotides are TGTGCCTGGAGTTCAGGGAACTATGGCTACACCTTC.

The chain joins TRBV24-1 to TRBJ2-1; weak D call: TRBD2 (5 bases). This CDR3 is 14 amino acids long. Trimming left V 0 bases short and J 4 bases short, with 6 bases between. Germline lookup yields CDR1 KGHDR and CDR2 SFDVKD. DNA for the CDR3: TGTGCCACCAGTGATTTGGGACTTTACAATGAGCAGTTCTTC. This encodes CATSDLGLYNEQFF.

The gene calls are TRBV7-2 and TRBJ2-3, with TRBD2 matching over 14 bases. The V gene's germline CDR1 is SGHTA and CDR2 FQGNSA. V was clipped by 0 bases and J by 7 bases; unmatched bases: 6. The CDR3 covers 17 residues. The CDR3 is CASSLARLAGGRNTQYF. CDR3 in DNA: TGTGCCAGCAGCTTAGCCCGACTAGCGGGGGGGAGGAATACGCAGTATTTT.

This clonotype turned up a few times. V and J are TRBV12-3 or TRBV12-4 and TRBJ2-1; 7 nucleotides line up with TRBD1. The CDR3 consists of 15 residues. V lost 2 bases, J lost 2 bases, and 3 bases stayed unmatched. DNA for the CDR3: TGTGCCAGCAGTTTACTGCAGGGGGCCTACAATGAGCAGTTCTTC. Translation gives CASSLLQGAYNEQFF.

To note about this clonotype: The junction and the germline gene differ at one end; a read error may be behind it. The J gene is TRBJ2-7, the V gene TRBV20-1; no reliable D call. The CDR3 sequence is 12 residues long. Germline CDR1 is DFQATT and CDR2 is SNEGSKA (reference sequence). The CDR3 sequence is CRARVDRGEQYF. CDR3 bases: TGCAGGGCTAGAGTCGATCGAGGAGAGCAGTACTTC.

The chain's CDR3 is CAWSSSGQAFF. The CDR3 bases are TGTGCCTGGAGCTCTTCAGGTCAAGCTTTCTTT. This rearrangement joins TRBV30 to TRBJ1-1; D is unclear. The CDR3 length is 11 residues. In germline, CDR1 is GTSNPN, CDR2 SVGIG (reference sequence). Trimming cost V 3 bases and J 9 bases, with 11 bases left between them.

The V gene is TRBV27, the J gene TRBJ2-5; 9 bases agree with TRBD1. Per germline, CDR1 MNHEY and CDR2 SMNVEV (reference sequence). The CDR3 consists of 15 residues. V shed 5 bases, J shed 11 bases, and the junction held 15 bases outside the gene matches. CDR3 in amino acids: CASSPNAGTGWEQYF. The DNA for the CDR3 is TGTGCCAGCAGTCCGAACGCCGGGACAGGGTGGGAGCAGTACTTC.

The chain recombines TRBV9 with TRBJ2-7; 7 bases are shared with TRBD1. Trimming took 2 bases from V and 0 from J; bases not matched to a gene: 5. CDR3 length: 15 residues. Germline V CDR1 and CDR2: SGDLS, YYNGEE. The CDR3 reads CASSVRTGASYEQYF. The CDR3 DNA follows: TGTGCCAGCAGCGTGAGGACAGGCGCCTCCTACGAGCAGTACTTC.

The chain uses TRBV5-1 and TRBJ2-1; D is undetermined. V dropped 7 bases and J dropped 2 bases, with 10 bases sitting between them. This CDR3 has 13 residues. The germline CDR1 and CDR2 sequences are SGHRS and YFSETQ. CDR3 bases: TGCGCCAGCCGCCCCTCTACCTACAATGAGCAGTTCTTC. Its translation: CASRPSTYNEQFF.

CDR3 loop: CASSQGVGADTQYF. CDR3 nucleotides: TGTGCCAGCAGCCAAGGTGTCGGGGCCGATACGCAGTATTTT. The chain combines TRBV3-1 with TRBJ2-3; the D call may be TRBD1 or TRBD2 (5 bases each). V shed 1 base and J shed 6 bases, with 11 bases lying between them. The V gene's germline CDR1 is LGHDT and CDR2 YNNKEL (reference sequence). This CDR3 is 14 amino acids long.

This clonotype was counted a few times. This chain links TRBV4-1 with TRBJ2-1; the match to TRBD1 covers 7 bases. Trimming at V came to 1 base and at J to 11 bases, leaving 11 bases not matched to a gene. This CDR3 has 15 amino acids. Germline CDR1 MGHRA, CDR2 YSYEKL. CDR3 region: CASSQAGTEFTKQFF. CDR3 nucleotide sequence: TGCGCCAGCAGCCAAGCCGGGACAGAGTTTACCAAGCAGTTCTTC.